This T cell receptor beta chain was observed in a study of CD8 T cells in Susac syndrome. Reverse transcription of roughly 0.45 to 1 ug RNA was performed with random hexamers. TCRdb redid the calling of the immunoSEQ multiplex PCR reads with MiXCR, one entry per CDR3 protein. The data hold approximately 180,000 distinct CDR3 sequences, with 90% to 95% observed a single time. The CDR3 is made up of 15 amino acids. V lost 6 bases to trimming and J lost 2 bases; unmatched junction nucleotides: 4. The germline V gene encodes CDR1 SGHRS and CDR2 YFSETQ. Sequencing was performed on CD4+ T cells from PBMCs. The chain links TRBV5-1 to TRBJ2-6; 8 bases agree with TRBD2. The receptor was isolated from a human donor with Susac syndrome. The CDR3 nucleotides are TGCGCCAGCACCGGGGGGGGTACTGGGGCCAACGTCCTGACTTTC. Translating it yields CASTGGGTGANVLTF.